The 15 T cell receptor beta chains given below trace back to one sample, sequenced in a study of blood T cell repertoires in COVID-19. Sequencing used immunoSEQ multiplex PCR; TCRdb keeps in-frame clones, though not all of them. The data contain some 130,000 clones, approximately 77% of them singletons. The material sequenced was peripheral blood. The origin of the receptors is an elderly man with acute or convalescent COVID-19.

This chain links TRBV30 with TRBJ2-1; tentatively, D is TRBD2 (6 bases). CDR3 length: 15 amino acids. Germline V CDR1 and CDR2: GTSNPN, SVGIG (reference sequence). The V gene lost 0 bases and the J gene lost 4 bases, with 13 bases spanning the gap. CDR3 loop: CAWSVSAGIYNEQFF. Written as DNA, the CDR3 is TGTGCCTGGAGTGTATCGGCGGGGATTTACAATGAGCAGTTCTTC.

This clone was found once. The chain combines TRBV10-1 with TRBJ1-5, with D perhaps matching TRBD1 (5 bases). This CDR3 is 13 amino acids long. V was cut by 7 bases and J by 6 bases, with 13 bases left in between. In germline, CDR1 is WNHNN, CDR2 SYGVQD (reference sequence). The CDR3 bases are TGCGCCAGCAAAAAAAGGGGTCCTCAGCCCCAGCATTTT. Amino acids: CASKKRGPQPQHF.

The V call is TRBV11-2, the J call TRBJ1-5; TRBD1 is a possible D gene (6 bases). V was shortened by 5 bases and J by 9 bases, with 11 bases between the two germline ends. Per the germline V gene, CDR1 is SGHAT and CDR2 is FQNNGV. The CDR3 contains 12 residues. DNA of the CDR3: TGTGCCAGCAGCCAACAGACAGGGCCCCAGCATTTT. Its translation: CASSQQTGPQHF.

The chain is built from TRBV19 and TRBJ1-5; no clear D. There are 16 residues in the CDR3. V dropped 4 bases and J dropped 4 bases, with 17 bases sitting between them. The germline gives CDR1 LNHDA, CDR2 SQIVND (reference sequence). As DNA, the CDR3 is TGTGCCAGTAGTAGCGCAGGACTGAAGACGAATCAGCCCCAGCATTTT. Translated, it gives CASSSAGLKTNQPQHF.

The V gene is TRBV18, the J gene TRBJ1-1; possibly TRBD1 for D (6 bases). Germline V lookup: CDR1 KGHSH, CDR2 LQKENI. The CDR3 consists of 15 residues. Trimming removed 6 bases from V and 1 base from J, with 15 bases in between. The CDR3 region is CASSQIGQRNTEAFF. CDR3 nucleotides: TGTGCCAGCTCGCAAATCGGACAGCGGAACACTGAAGCTTTCTTT.

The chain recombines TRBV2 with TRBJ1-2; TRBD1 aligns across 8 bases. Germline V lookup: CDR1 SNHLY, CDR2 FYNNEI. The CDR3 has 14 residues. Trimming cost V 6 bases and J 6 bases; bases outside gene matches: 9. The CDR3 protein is CASSPGQGWDGYTF. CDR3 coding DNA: TGTGCCAGCAGCCCAGGACAGGGATGGGATGGCTACACCTTC.

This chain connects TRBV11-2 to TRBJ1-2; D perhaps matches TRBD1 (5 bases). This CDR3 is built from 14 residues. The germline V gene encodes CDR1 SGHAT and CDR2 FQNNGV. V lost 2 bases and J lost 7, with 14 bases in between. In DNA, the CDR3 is TGTGCCAGCAGCTTATCCCAGGGCTTAGTTGGCTACACCTTC. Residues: CASSLSQGLVGYTF.

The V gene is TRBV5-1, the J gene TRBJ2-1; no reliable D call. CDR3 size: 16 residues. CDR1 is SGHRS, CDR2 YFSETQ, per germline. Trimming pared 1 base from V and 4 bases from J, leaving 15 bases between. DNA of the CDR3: TGCGCCAGCAGCTTGTTCCCCTCAACAGAGTACAATGAGCAGTTCTTC. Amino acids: CASSLFPSTEYNEQFF.

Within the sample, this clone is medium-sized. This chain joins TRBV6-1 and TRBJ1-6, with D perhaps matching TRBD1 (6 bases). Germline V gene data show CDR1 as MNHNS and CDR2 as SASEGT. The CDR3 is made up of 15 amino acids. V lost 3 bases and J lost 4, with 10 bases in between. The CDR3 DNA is TGTGCCAGCAGTGAGACAGGACAGTATAATTCACCCCTCCACTTT. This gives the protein CASSETGQYNSPLHF.

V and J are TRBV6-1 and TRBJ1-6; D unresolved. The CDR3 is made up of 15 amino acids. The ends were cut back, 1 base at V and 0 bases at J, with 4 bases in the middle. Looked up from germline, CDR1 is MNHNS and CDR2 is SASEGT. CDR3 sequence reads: CASSEGSSYNSPLHF. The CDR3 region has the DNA TGTGCCAGCAGTGAAGGCAGCTCCTATAATTCACCCCTCCACTTT.

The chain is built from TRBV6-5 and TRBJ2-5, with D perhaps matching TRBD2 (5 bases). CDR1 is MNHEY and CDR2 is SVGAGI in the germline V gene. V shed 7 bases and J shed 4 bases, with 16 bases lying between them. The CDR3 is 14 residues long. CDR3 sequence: CASTALGSGETQYF. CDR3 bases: TGTGCCAGCACCGCTTTGGGCAGCGGAGAGACCCAGTACTTC.

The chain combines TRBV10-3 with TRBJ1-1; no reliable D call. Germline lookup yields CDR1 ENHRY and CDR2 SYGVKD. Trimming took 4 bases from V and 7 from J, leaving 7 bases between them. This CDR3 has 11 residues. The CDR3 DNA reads TGTGCCATCAGTGGCGGGTATGAAGCTTTCTTT. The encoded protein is CAISGGYEAFF.

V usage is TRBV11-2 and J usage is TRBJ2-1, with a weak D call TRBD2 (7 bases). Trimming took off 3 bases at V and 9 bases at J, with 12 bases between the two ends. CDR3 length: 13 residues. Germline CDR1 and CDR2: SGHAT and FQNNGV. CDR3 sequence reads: CASSLGGGTEQFF. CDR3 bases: TGTGCCAGCAGCTTGGGGGGGGGCACTGAGCAGTTCTTC.

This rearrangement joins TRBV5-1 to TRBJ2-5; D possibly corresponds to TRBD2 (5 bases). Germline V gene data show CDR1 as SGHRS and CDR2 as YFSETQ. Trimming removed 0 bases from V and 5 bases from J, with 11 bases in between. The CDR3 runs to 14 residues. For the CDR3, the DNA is TGCGCCAGCAGCTTGGTCAGCGGTGGGGAGACCCAGTACTTC. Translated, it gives CASSLVSGGETQYF.

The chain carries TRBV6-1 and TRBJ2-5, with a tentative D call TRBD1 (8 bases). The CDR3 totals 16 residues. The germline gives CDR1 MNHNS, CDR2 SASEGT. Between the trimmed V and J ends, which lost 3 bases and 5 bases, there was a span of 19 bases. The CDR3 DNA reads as TGTGCCAGCAGTGAGACAAACAGGGGGGGCCGGGAGACCCAGTACTTC. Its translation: CASSETNRGGRETQYF.